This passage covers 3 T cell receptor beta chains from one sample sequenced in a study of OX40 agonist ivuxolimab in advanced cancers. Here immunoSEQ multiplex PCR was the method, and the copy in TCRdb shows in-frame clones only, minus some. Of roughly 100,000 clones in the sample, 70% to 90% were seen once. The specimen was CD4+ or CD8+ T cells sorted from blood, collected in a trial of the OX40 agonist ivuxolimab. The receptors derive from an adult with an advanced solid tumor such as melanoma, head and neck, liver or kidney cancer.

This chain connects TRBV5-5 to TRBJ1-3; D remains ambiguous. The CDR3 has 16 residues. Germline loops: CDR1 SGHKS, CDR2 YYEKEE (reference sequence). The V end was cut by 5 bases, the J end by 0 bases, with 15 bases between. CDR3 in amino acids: CASRSYSVSSGNTIYF. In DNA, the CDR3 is TGTGCCAGCAGGTCATACAGCGTCAGCTCTGGAAACACCATATATTTT. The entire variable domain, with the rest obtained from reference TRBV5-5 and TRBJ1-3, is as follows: DAGVTQSPTHLIKTRGQQVTLRCSPISGHKSVSWYQQVLGQGPQFIFQYYEKEERGRGNFPDRFSARQFPNYSSELNVNALLLGDSALYLCASRSYSVSSGNTIYFGEGSWLTVV.

CDR3 nucleotides: TGTGCCAGCAGCTTACCGGGAGGGTTCGACGAGCAGTACTTC. Translating it yields CASSLPGGFDEQYF. The rearrangement joins TRBV7-8 to TRBJ2-7; 8 bases map to TRBD2. The CDR3 is 14 residues long. J was trimmed by 5 bases and V by 2 bases; bases with no gene match: 5. CDR1 is SGHVS, CDR2 FQNEAQ, per germline.

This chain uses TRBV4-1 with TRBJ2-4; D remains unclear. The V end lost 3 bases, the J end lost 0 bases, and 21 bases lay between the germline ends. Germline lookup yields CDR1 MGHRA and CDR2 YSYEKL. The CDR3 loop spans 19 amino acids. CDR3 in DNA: TGCGCCAGCAGCCACATCGTGGGAATAACCGGGCAAGCCAAAAACATTCAGTACTTC. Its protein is CASSHIVGITGQAKNIQYF.